This TCR beta chain was documented in a study of graft-versus-host responses after intestinal transplantation. Overall study context: Transplants were multivisceral, liver-intestinal, or isolated intestinal. Anti-thymocyte globulin was used for induction in all recipients, who then took tacrolimus and steroids for approximately 3 years.

Sequenced by immunoSEQ multiplex PCR; TCRdb stores in-frame clones only, minus some. The sample includes some 86,000 clones, about 88% of them seen just once. Study-wide results and caveats: The presence of high graft-versus-host to host-versus-graft clonal ratios in allografts characterized patients with graft-donor T cell macrochimerism. Recipient bone marrow held GvH clones, some seen earlier in ileum or blood.

V was clipped by 5 bases and J by 6 bases; unmatched bases: 3. The CDR3 length is 12 residues. Germline V gene data show CDR1 as ENHRY and CDR2 as SYGVKD. As to this clone: The antigen is unknown.

The sequence was obtained from a human donor who was the organ donor for an intestinal transplant. The chain is built from TRBV10-3 and TRBJ2-7, with TRBD2 matching over 8 bases. The material was unstimulated CD4+ T cells sorted from spleen or lymph node cells, obtained before transplant. The CDR3 sequence is CAISTGRAEQYF. Written as DNA, the CDR3 is TGTGCCATCAGTACCGGGAGGGCCGAGCAGTACTTC.